Following are 5 T cell receptor beta chains from one sample sequenced in a study of naive and memory T cell subsets. An equimolar mix of two oligonucleotides served as the beta constant-region primer for TRBC1 and TRBC2. The ligated cDNA underwent four PCR rounds using SP2 and nested alpha and beta constant-region primers. TCRdb reprocessed the UMI-ligation and nested PCR reads with MiXCR, giving one entry per CDR3 protein. The sample consists of 95,000 to 150,000 distinct CDR3 sequences, around 35% of them appearing once. Specimen: central memory CD4+ T cells from blood. These receptors came from a human donor in good health.

The rearrangement uses TRBV6-2 or TRBV6-3 and TRBJ2-7; the D gene is possibly TRBD1 (7 bases). CDR3 length: 15 amino acids. Trimming shortened V by 2 bases and J by 2 bases, and 13 bases separated the two germline ends. CDR1 is MNHEY and CDR2 is SVGEGT in the germline V gene. The CDR3 DNA is TGTGCCAGCAGTTACCCCCCAGGGGGGACCTACGAGCAGTACTTC. This codes for CASSYPPGGTYEQYF.

In its sample, this clonotype was seen a few times. The genes are TRBV7-8 and TRBJ2-1, with D perhaps given as TRBD1 or TRBD2 (5 bases each). Trimming stripped 1 base from V and 1 base from J, with 11 bases between. This CDR3 comprises 16 residues. CDR1 SGHVS and CDR2 FQNEAQ come from the germline V gene. The CDR3 protein is CASSLVWDPSYNEQFF. The DNA for the CDR3 is TGTGCCAGCAGCTTAGTTTGGGACCCGTCCTACAATGAGCAGTTCTTC.

This clonotype was seen a handful of times. The CDR3 DNA reads as TGTGCCAGTAGTATAGATTCAGGGAGTCCCGGGGAGCTGTTTTTT. Translated: CASSIDSGSPGELFF. The chain has TRBV19 and TRBJ2-2; D could derive from TRBD1 or TRBD2 (5 bases each). Trimming stripped 0 bases from V and 6 bases from J, with 11 bases between. Germline CDR1 is LNHDA and CDR2 is SQIVND (reference sequence). This CDR3 is 15 amino acids long.

V is TRBV20-1 and J is TRBJ1-6; D is perhaps TRBD1 (5 bases). Trimming took off 3 bases at V and 7 bases at J, with 7 bases between the two ends. The CDR3 has 12 residues. Germline V gene lookup returns CDR1 DFQATT and CDR2 SNEGSKA (reference sequence). CDR3: CSARRGNSPLHF. As DNA, the CDR3 is TGCAGTGCTAGGCGGGGCAATTCACCCCTCCACTTT.

This clonotype was counted many times. The chain is built from TRBV20-1 and TRBJ2-1; the D is unclear. The CDR3 covers 10 residues. The germline gives CDR1 DFQATT, CDR2 SNEGSKA (reference sequence). The V and J ends lost 3 bases and 8 bases respectively, with 5 bases between them. CDR3 DNA: TGCAGTGCTAGGAATGATGAGCAGTTCTTC. Translated: CSARNDEQFF.